This T cell receptor beta chain was recorded in a study of radiotherapy plus CTLA-4 blockade in lung cancer. General study findings and limits: Following radiotherapy plus ipilimumab, tumor-derived TCR clones expanded in the blood. The best predictor of response was reported to be early blood T cell clone dynamics, with interferon-beta.

Worth noting for this clone: Its specificity is not known.

Clones were read by immunoSEQ multiplex PCR, and TCRdb kept only the in-frame ones, dropping some. The sample records about 32,000 clones, more than 80% being singletons. Germline values: CDR1 MGHDK, CDR2 SYGVNS. Trimming took 6 bases from V and 2 from J; bases not matched to a gene: 3. The CDR3 sequence is 14 residues long. The TCR comes from a human donor with non-small cell lung cancer who had stable disease on radiotherapy plus ipilimumab. This rearrangement joins TRBV25-1 to TRBJ1-5, with 8 bases matching TRBD1. The sequenced sample was peripheral blood, obtained from a patient treated with radiotherapy plus ipilimumab. DNA of the CDR3: TGTGCCAGCAGCGGACAGGGAGGCAATCAGCCCCAGCATTTT. This encodes CASSGQGGNQPQHF.